The rows below give T cell receptor beta chains drawn from one sample of a study of blood T cell repertoires in COVID-19. Profiled with immunoSEQ multiplex PCR; TCRdb holds only in-frame clones, not every one. The sample comprises fewer than 600,000 clones, around 87% of which are singletons, and over 1.5% rests with the top ten. Source material: PBMCs or T cells enriched from blood (not recorded which). These receptors were obtained from a middle-aged woman who had recovered from COVID-19. The CDR3 runs from the conserved cysteine through the conserved F or W.

TRBJ2-3,TRBV9,CASSVGGLAGVGTQYF
TRBJ1-1,TRBV5-4,CASSLGGGTEAFF
TRBJ2-1,TRBV6-1,CASSEGWQVEWEQFF
TRBJ1-1,TRBV30,CAWSRDRGWKNTEAFF
TRBJ1-5,TRBV12-3/TRBV12-4,CASSSNQPQHF
TRBJ1-1,TRBV9,CASSQHPGGGRTEAFF
TRBJ1-2,TRBV11-2,CASSLGTGGYGYTF
TRBJ2-1,TRBV14,CASSLLAGGPNEQFF
TRBJ1-2,TRBV6-5,CASSYLTGGYTF
TRBJ1-1,TRBV5-4,CASSLFEDTEAFF
TRBJ2-7,TRBV25-1,CASSVTGSSYEQYF
TRBJ1-6,TRBV6-2/TRBV6-3,CASSYPGQGVNSPLHF
TRBJ1-2,TRBV12-3/TRBV12-4,CASSSSPLRGYTF
TRBJ1-6,TRBV3-1/TRBV3-2,CASSLGQGRGSPLHF